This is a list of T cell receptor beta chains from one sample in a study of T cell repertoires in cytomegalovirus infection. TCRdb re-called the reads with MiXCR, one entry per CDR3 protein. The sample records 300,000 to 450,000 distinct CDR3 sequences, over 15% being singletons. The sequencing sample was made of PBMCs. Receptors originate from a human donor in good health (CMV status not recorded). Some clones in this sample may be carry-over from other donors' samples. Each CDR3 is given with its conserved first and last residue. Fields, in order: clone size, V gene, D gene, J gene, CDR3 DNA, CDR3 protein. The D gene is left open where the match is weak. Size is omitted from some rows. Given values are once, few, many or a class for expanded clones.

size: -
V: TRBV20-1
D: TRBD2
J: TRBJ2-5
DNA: TGCAGTGCTTGGACTAGCGGGTCCTTTGGAGAGACCCAGTACTTC
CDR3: CSAWTSGSFGETQYF

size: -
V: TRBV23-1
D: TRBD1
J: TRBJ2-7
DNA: TGCGCCAGCAGTCGACAACAGGGGGTTGAGCAGTACTTC
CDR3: CASSRQQGVEQYF

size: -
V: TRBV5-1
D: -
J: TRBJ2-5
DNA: TGCGCCAGCAGCACCAGTCAAGAGACCCAGTACTTC
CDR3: CASSTSQETQYF

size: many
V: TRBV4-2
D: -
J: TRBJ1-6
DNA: TGTGCCAGCAGCTCCCGGACCCTCTCTAATTCACCCCTCCACTTT
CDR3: CASSSRTLSNSPLHF

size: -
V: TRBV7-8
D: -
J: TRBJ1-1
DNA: TGTGCCAGCAGGCACCGGTCTTATCGGGGCACTGAAGCTTTCTTT
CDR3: CASRHRSYRGTEAFF

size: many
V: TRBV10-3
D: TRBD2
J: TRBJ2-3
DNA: TGTGCCTCCAAAGGGACTAGCGGGACCGACACAGATACGCAGTATTTT
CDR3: CASKGTSGTDTDTQYF

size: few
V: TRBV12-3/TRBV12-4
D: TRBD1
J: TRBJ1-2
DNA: TGTGCCAGCAGACTCGGGACAGGGGGTAGCTACACCTTC
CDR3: CASRLGTGGSYTF

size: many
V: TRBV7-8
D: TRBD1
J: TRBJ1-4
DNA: TGTGCCAGCAGCTTAGGTTCCGGGACAGGGATTGAAAAACTGTTTTTT
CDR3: CASSLGSGTGIEKLFF

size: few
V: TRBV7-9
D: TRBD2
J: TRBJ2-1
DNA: TGTGCCAGCAGCCCCCAGCGGGAGCGGCAGTTCTTC
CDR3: CASSPQRERQFF

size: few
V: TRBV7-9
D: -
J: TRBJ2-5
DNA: TGTGCCAGCAGCGAGAATGGCCTAGCACAGGAGACCCAGTACTTC
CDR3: CASSENGLAQETQYF

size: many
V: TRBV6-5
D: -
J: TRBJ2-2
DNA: TGTGCCAGCAGCCCGGGACCGAGCACCGGGGAGCTGTTTTTT
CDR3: CASSPGPSTGELFF

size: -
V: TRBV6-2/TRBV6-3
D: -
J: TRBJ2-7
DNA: TGTGCCAGCAGTTACTTGAGGACTGTCACCTACGAGCAGTACTTC
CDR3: CASSYLRTVTYEQYF

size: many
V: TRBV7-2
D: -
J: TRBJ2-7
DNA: TGTGCCAGCAGCTCCCTAGCCCAGGAGCAGTACTTC
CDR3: CASSSLAQEQYF

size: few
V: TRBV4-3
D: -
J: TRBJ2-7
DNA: TGCGCCAGCAGCCAAGAGAAAGGGGACGAGCAGTACTTC
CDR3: CASSQEKGDEQYF

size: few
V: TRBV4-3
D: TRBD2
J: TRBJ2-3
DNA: TGCGCCAGCAGCTCTCAACTAGCGGGAGTGGCAGATACGCAGTATTTT
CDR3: CASSSQLAGVADTQYF

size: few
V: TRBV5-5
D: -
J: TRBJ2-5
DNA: TGTGCCAGCAGCTTGGCCTGGCAGAAAGAGACCCAGTACTTC
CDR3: CASSLAWQKETQYF

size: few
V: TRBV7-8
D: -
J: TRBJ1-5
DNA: TGTGCCAGCAGCTTAGGGGTTCACAATCAGCCCCAGCATTTT
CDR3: CASSLGVHNQPQHF

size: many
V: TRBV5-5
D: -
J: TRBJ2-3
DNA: TGTGCCAGCAGAATTACTACGGGGAGCACAGATACGCAGTATTTT
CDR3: CASRITTGSTDTQYF

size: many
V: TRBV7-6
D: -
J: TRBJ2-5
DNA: TGTGCCAGCAGCTTAACCATCCAAGAGACCCAGTACTTC
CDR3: CASSLTIQETQYF

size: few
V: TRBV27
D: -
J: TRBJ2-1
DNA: TGTGCCAGCACCACGACACTCCAGGGATCTGGTGAGCAGTTCTTC
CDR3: CASTTTLQGSGEQFF

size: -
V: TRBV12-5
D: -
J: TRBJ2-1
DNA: TGTGCTAGTGGGGTCGGGGGGCGGGTTGAGCAGTTCTTC
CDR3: CASGVGGRVEQFF

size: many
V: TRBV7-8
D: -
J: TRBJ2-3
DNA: TGTGCCAGCAGCGCGCTTGGGGGGGCGACAGATACGCAGTATTTT
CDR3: CASSALGGATDTQYF

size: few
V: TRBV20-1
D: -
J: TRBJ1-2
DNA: TGCAGTGCTAGAGGCGGACTAGGCTACACCTTC
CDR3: CSARGGLGYTF